This T cell receptor (beta chain) was observed in a study of cytomegalovirus exposure and HLA in healthy donors. Clones were read by immunoSEQ multiplex PCR, and TCRdb kept only the in-frame ones, dropping some. The sample records hundreds of thousands of clones, 86% being singletons. The study drew the donors from its approximately 110-subject validation cohort, separate from the 666-subject first cohort. Whole-study results and caveats: Per published reports, the classifier diagnosed cytomegalovirus status with high specificity and sensitivity. Generally TCR sequences proved uncommon, though certain public TCRs appeared in numerous donors. The study listed roughly 150 cytomegalovirus-associated TCR beta chains.

As to this clone: Its antigen is as yet unknown.

Per germline, CDR1 KGHSH and CDR2 LQKENI. Trimming cost V 3 bases and J 2 bases, with 5 bases left between them. The CDR3 length is 13 residues. The sequence came from a woman aged 18-30 years in good health and CMV-seronegative. This rearrangement joins TRBV18 to TRBJ2-1; no reliable D call. Sequencing input: PBMCs. The CDR3 sequence: CASSPYPYNEQFF. CDR3 DNA sequence: TGTGCCAGCTCACCGTATCCCTACAATGAGCAGTTCTTC.